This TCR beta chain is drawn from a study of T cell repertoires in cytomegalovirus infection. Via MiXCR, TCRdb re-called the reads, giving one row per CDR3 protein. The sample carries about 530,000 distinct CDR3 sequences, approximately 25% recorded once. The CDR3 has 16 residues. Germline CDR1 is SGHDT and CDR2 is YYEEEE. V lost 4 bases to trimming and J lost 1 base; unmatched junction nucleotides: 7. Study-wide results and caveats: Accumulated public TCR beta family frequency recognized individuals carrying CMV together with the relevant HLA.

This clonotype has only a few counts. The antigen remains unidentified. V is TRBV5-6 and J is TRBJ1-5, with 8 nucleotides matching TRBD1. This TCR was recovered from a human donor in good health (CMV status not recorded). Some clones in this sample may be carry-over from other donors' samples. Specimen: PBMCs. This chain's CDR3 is CASSGQGARSNQPQHF. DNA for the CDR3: TGTGCCAGCAGCGGTCAGGGGGCGCGGAGCAATCAGCCCCAGCATTTT. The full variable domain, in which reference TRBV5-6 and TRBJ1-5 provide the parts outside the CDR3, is DAGVTQSPTHLIKTRGQQVTLRCSPKSGHDTVSWYQQALGQGPQFIFQYYEEEERQRGNFPDRFSGHQFPNYSSELNVNALLLGDSALYLCASSGQGARSNQPQHFGDGTRLSIL.